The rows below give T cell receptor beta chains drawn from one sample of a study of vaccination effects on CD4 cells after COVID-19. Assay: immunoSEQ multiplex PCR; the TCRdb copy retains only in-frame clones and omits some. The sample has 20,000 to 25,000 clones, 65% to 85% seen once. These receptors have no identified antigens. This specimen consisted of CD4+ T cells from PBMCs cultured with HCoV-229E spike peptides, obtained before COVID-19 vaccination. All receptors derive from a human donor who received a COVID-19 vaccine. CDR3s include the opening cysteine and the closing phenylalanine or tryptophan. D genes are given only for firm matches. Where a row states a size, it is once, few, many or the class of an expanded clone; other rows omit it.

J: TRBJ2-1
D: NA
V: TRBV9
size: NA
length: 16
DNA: TGTGCCAGCAGCGTAAGCGGGCTTGCCTCCTACAATGAGCAGTTCTTC
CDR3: CASSVSGLASYNEQFF

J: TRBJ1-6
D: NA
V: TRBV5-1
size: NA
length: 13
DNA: TGCGCCAGCAGCCTGAATGAGAATTCACCCCTCCACTTT
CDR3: CASSLNENSPLHF

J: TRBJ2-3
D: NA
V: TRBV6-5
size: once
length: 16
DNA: TGTGCCAGCAGTTGGAGTGGGGGGCTTGGCACAGATACGCAGTATTTT
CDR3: CASSWSGGLGTDTQYF

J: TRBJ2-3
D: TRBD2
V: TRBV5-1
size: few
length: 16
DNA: TGCGCCAGCAGCTCCTCTAGCGGGGCGACCACAGATACGCAGTATTTT
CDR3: CASSSSSGATTDTQYF

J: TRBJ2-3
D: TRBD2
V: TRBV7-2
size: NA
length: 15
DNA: TGTGCCAGCAGCCTAAGTAGCGGGGGGGCGAGGCCGCAGTATTTT
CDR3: CASSLSSGGARPQYF

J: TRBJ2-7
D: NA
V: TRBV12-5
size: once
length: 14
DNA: TGTGCTAGTGGTTTGGTACGGACACCGCACGAGCAGTACTTC
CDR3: CASGLVRTPHEQYF

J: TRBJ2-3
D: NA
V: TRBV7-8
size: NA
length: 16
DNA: TGTGCCAGCAGCCTCCAAAGGTCCCTCAGCACAGATACGCAGTATTTT
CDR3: CASSLQRSLSTDTQYF

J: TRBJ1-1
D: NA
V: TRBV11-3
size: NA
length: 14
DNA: TGTGCCAGCAGCTTAGATGGACAGAACACTGAAGCTTTCTTT
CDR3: CASSLDGQNTEAFF

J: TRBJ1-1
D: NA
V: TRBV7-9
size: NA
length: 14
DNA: TGTGCCAGCAGCTTAGGGGGGGTTAGGACTGAAGCTTTCTTT
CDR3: CASSLGGVRTEAFF

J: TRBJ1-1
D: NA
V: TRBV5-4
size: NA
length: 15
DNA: TGTGCCAGCAGTCTCTTGATGGGGGGGAACACTGAAGCTTTCTTT
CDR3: CASSLLMGGNTEAFF

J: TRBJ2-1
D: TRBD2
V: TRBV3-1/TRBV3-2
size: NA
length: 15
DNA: TGTGCCAGCAGCCAAGGGCTAGCGGGAGTAGGTGAGCAGTTCTTC
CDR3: CASSQGLAGVGEQFF

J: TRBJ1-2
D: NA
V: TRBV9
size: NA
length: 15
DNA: TGTGCCAGCAGCGTAGGTAGTCTGGGACCCTATGGCTACACCTTC
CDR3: CASSVGSLGPYGYTF

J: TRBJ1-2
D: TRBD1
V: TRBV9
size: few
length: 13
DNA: TGTGCCAGCAGCGTAGGGGACAGGGAAGGCTACACCTTC
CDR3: CASSVGDREGYTF

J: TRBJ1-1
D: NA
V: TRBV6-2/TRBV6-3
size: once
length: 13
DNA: TGTGCCAGCAACCCCAATTCGCGGGAGGAAGCTTTCTTT
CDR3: CASNPNSREEAFF

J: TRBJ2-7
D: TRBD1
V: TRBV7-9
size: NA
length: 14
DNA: TGTGCCAGCAGCTTAGGCAGGGGGTCAGACGAGCAGTACTTC
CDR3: CASSLGRGSDEQYF

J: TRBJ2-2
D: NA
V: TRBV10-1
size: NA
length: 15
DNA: TGCGCCAGCAGCCCAGGGAGGAGGAGCACCGGGGAGCTGTTTTTT
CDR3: CASSPGRRSTGELFF

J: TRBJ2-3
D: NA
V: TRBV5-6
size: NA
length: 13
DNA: TGTGCCAGCAGCTTGGGACCGACTGGTACGCAGTATTTT
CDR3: CASSLGPTGTQYF

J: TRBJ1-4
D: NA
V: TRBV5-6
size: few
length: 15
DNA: TGTGCCAGCAGCCCGCTCACAGGGAGGGCTGAAAAACTGTTTTTT
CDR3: CASSPLTGRAEKLFF

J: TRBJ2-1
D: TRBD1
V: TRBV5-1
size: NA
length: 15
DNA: TGCGCCAGCAGCGTGGGACAGCCTCAGTACAATGAGCAGTTCTTC
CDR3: CASSVGQPQYNEQFF

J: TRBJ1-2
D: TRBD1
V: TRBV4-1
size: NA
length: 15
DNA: TGCGCCAGCAGCCCTACAGACAGGGGCGGCTATGGCTACACCTTC
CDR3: CASSPTDRGGYGYTF

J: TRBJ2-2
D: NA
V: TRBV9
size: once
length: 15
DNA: TGTGCCAGCAGCGAGCGGACAGAGTTTCGCGGGGAGCTGTTTTTT
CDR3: CASSERTEFRGELFF

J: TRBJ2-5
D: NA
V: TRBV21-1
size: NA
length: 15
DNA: TGTGCCAGCAGCAAAGAGGGCCAAGGAAAAGAGACCCAGTACTTC
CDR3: CASSKEGQGKETQYF

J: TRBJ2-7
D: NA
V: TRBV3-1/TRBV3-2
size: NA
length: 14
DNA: TGTGCCAGCAGACCATTTACAGGGAGCAACGAGCAGTACTTC
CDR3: CASRPFTGSNEQYF

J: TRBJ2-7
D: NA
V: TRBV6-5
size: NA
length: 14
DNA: TGTGCCAGCAGTCGCACCGGGCCTTTTTACGAGCAGTACTTC
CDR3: CASSRTGPFYEQYF

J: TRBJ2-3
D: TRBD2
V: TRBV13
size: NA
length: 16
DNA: TGTGCCAGCAGCTTGGGGGGACTAGTTAGCACAGATACGCAGTATTTT
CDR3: CASSLGGLVSTDTQYF

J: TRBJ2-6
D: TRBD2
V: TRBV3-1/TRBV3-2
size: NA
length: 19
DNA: TGTGCCAGCAGCCAAGGGGGTGGGGCGGGAGTCTTTGGGGCCAACGTCCTGACTTTC
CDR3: CASSQGGGAGVFGANVLTF

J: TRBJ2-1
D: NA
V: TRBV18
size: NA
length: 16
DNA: TGTGCCAGCTCACCATATATAGGAGGAAGAAACAATGAGCAGTTCTTC
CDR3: CASSPYIGGRNNEQFF

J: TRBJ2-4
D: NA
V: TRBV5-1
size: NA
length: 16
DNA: TGCGCCAGCAGCTTGTCTTCTTTGTCTTCGGAAAACATTCAGTACTTC
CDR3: CASSLSSLSSENIQYF

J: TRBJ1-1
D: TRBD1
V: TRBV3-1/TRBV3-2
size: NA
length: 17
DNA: TGTGCCAGCAGCCATCTCCTCCCGGGACAGAGAAGGACTGAAGCTTTCTTT
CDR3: CASSHLLPGQRRTEAFF

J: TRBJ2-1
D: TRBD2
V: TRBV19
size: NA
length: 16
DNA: TGTGCCAGTAGTATAGATCCGGGGGGTTCCTACAATGAGCAGTTCTTC
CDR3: CASSIDPGGSYNEQFF

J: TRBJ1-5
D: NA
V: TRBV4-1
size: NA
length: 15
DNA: TGCGCCAGCAGCCTGATTTATGGAGGGAATCAGCCCCAGCATTTT
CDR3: CASSLIYGGNQPQHF

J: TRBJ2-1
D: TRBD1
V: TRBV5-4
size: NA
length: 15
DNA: TGTGCCAGCAGCCCGACCGGGACAGGGATTCATGAGCAGTTCTTC
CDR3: CASSPTGTGIHEQFF

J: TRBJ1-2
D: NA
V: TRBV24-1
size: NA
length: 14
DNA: TGTGCCACCAGATATAGGGGAGGCGGCTATGGCTACACCTTC
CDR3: CATRYRGGGYGYTF

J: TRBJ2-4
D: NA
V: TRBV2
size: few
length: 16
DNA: TGTGCCAGCAGTGTAAGTGAGGTCGGGCAATACAACATTCAGTACTTC
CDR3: CASSVSEVGQYNIQYF

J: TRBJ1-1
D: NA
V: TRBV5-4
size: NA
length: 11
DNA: TGTGCCAGCAGCGCAAACACTGAAGCTTTCTTT
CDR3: CASSANTEAFF

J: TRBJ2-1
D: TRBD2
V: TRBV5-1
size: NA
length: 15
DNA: TGCGCCAGCTCCGGGACTAGCGGAGGGAACAATGAGCAGTTCTTC
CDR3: CASSGTSGGNNEQFF

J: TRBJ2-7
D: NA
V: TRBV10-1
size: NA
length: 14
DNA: TGCGCCAGCAGTTTACAGGGCCATTCCTACGAGCAGTACTTC
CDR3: CASSLQGHSYEQYF

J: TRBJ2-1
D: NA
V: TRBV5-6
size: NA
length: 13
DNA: TGTGCCAGCAGCTTGGGTCGGGGCGGTGAGCAGTTCTTC
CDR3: CASSLGRGGEQFF

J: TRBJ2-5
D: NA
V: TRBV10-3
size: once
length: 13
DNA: TGTGCCATCAGTGAAAGGGCAGATGAGACCCAGTACTTC
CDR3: CAISERADETQYF

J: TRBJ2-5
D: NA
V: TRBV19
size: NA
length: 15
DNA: TGTGCCAGTAGTATCTCAGGGTCACGTCGCGAGACCCAGTACTTC
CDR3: CASSISGSRRETQYF

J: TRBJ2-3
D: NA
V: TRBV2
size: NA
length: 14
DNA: TGTGCCAGCAGAGACAGGATAAGCACAGATACGCAGTATTTT
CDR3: CASRDRISTDTQYF

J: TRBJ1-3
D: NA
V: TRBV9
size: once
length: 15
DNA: TGTGCCAGCAGCCCCTTGGAGATCTCTGGAAACACCATATATTTT
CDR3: CASSPLEISGNTIYF

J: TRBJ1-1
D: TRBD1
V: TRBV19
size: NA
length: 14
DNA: TGTGCCAGTAGGTGGGACAGGGAAAGGGCTGAAGCTTTCTTT
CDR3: CASRWDRERAEAFF

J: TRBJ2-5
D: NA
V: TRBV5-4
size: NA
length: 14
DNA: TGTGCCAGCAGCTTGTATGGGAGCGGGGAGACCCAGTACTTC
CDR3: CASSLYGSGETQYF

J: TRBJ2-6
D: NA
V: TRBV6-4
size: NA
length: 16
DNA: TGTGCCAGCAGTGAACAGGGAGGCTCTGGGGCCAACGTCCTGACTTTC
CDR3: CASSEQGGSGANVLTF

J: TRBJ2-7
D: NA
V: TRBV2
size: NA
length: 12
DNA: TGTGCCAGCAGTGAATCTGGATTCGAGCAGTACTTC
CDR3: CASSESGFEQYF

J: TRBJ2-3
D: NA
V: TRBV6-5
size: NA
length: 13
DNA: TGTGCCAGCACCCGGCTTAGCACAGATACGCAGTATTTT
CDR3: CASTRLSTDTQYF

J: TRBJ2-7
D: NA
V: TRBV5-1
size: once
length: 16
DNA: TGCGCCAGCCGTCGGGACATCTTCCTCCCCCCCTACGAGCAGTACTTC
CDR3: CASRRDIFLPPYEQYF

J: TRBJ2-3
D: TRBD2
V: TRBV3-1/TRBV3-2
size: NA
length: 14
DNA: TGTGCCAGCAGCCCCGGGACTAGATCAGATACGCAGTATTTT
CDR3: CASSPGTRSDTQYF

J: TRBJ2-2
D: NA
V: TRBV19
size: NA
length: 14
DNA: TGTGCCAGTATTAACAGTGCGAACACCGGGGAGCTGTTTTTT
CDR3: CASINSANTGELFF

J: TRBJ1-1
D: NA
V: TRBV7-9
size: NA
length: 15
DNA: TGTGCCAGCAGCTTTAGTATAGGGGGGGACACTGAAGCTTTCTTT
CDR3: CASSFSIGGDTEAFF

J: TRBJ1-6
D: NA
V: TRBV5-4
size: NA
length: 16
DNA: TGTGCCAGCAGCTTGGTGCAGGGAACAGGTAATTCACCCCTCCACTTT
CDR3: CASSLVQGTGNSPLHF

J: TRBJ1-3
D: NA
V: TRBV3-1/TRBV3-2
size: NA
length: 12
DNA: TGTGCCAGCAGTCTCTCTGGAAACACCATATATTTT
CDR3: CASSLSGNTIYF

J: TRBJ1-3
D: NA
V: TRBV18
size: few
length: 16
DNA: TGTGCCAGCTCAAGCCAGACGTCAATCTCTGGAAACACCATATATTTT
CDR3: CASSSQTSISGNTIYF

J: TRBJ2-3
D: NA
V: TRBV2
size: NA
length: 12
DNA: TGTGCCAGCAATATACGCACAGATACGCAGTATTTT
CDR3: CASNIRTDTQYF

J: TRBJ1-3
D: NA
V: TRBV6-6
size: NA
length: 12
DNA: TGTGCCAGCAGTCGAAACGTAGACACCATATATTTT
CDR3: CASSRNVDTIYF